A selection of T cell receptor beta chains follows, all from one sample in a study of blood T cell repertoires in COVID-19. Assay: immunoSEQ multiplex PCR; the TCRdb copy retains only in-frame clones and omits some. The sample holds some 150,000 clones, approximately 86% seen once. Sequencing input: peripheral blood. The receptor set was obtained from a man in his 70s with acute or convalescent COVID-19. Both conserved end residues are trimmed from each CDR3. Fields, in order: V gene, clone size, J gene, CDR3 protein. Rows give clone size only sometimes, using once, few, many, or a class for an expanded clone.

V gene: TRBV19; clone size: few; J gene: TRBJ2-1; CDR3 protein: ASSKTSGSYNEQF
V gene: TRBV27; clone size: -; J gene: TRBJ2-7; CDR3 protein: ASSWTSGSGERWDEQY
V gene: TRBV29-1; clone size: -; J gene: TRBJ1-3; CDR3 protein: SVTGSSGNTIY
V gene: TRBV6-1; clone size: -; J gene: TRBJ2-4; CDR3 protein: ASSEEGLGAKNIQY
V gene: TRBV3-1/TRBV3-2; clone size: -; J gene: TRBJ2-5; CDR3 protein: ASSQAWGRETQY
V gene: TRBV27; clone size: -; J gene: TRBJ1-6; CDR3 protein: ASSLRGLSPLH
V gene: TRBV9; clone size: -; J gene: TRBJ2-3; CDR3 protein: ASSPLEADTQY
V gene: TRBV7-8; clone size: -; J gene: TRBJ1-6; CDR3 protein: ASSSTGWNSPLH
V gene: TRBV6-5; clone size: once; J gene: TRBJ2-4; CDR3 protein: ASSYGGAKNIQY
V gene: TRBV27; clone size: -; J gene: TRBJ2-1; CDR3 protein: ASSLATSGHDEQF
V gene: TRBV6-1; clone size: few; J gene: TRBJ2-7; CDR3 protein: ASSEGGNSYEQY
V gene: TRBV5-8; clone size: -; J gene: TRBJ2-3; CDR3 protein: ASSLFVSTDTQY
V gene: TRBV3-1/TRBV3-2; clone size: -; J gene: TRBJ1-6; CDR3 protein: ASSPSGQGISSPLH
V gene: TRBV5-1; clone size: -; J gene: TRBJ2-2; CDR3 protein: ASSLGSNTGELF
V gene: TRBV2; clone size: -; J gene: TRBJ2-5; CDR3 protein: ASRGLAPVRETQY
V gene: TRBV25-1; clone size: -; J gene: TRBJ1-6; CDR3 protein: ASSERRTGENSPLH
V gene: TRBV7-9; clone size: -; J gene: TRBJ2-2; CDR3 protein: ASSPGLAGIGELF
V gene: TRBV19; clone size: -; J gene: TRBJ2-3; CDR3 protein: ASSKTGTTDTQY
V gene: TRBV6-5; clone size: once; J gene: TRBJ2-7; CDR3 protein: ASTRTSGTYEQY
V gene: TRBV2; clone size: once; J gene: TRBJ2-7; CDR3 protein: ASTPGEFYEQY
V gene: TRBV11-2; clone size: few; J gene: TRBJ1-5; CDR3 protein: ASSLDRVPNTGSHQPQH
V gene: TRBV19; clone size: -; J gene: TRBJ2-1; CDR3 protein: ASSMGLAGKF
V gene: TRBV6-6; clone size: -; J gene: TRBJ2-7; CDR3 protein: ASRGLAGSYEQY
V gene: TRBV2; clone size: -; J gene: TRBJ2-5; CDR3 protein: ACNRGNQETQY
V gene: TRBV5-1; clone size: -; J gene: TRBJ1-5; CDR3 protein: ASSWTGGNQPQH
V gene: TRBV5-6; clone size: -; J gene: TRBJ2-7; CDR3 protein: ASSLVGVLDEQY
V gene: TRBV4-2; clone size: -; J gene: TRBJ2-7; CDR3 protein: ASSPRTSGRNNEQY
V gene: TRBV30; clone size: -; J gene: TRBJ2-3; CDR3 protein: AWSVPTFSTDTQY
V gene: TRBV28; clone size: -; J gene: TRBJ2-3; CDR3 protein: ASRLAKTDTQY